This is a list of T cell receptor beta chains from one sample in a study of blood T cell repertoires in COVID-19. Libraries were prepared by immunoSEQ multiplex PCR; TCRdb keeps only in-frame clonotypes and omits some of them. Among a few hundred thousand clones listed, around 88% were seen once. The sample taken for sequencing was PBMCs or T cells enriched from blood (not recorded which). Every receptor here comes from a woman aged 40 to 50 who had recovered from COVID-19. Both conserved end residues are part of each CDR3. Fields, in order: J gene, V gene, D gene, clone size, CDR3 protein, CDR3 DNA. D genes are given only for firm matches. Size is stated for part of the rows, as once, few or many counts, or as a class when the clone is expanded.

J gene: TRBJ2-1; V gene: TRBV9; D gene: TRBD2; clone size: -; CDR3 protein: CASSETGTRDPNEQFF; CDR3 DNA: TGTGCCAGCAGCGAAACCGGGACTAGGGACCCCAATGAGCAGTTCTTC
J gene: TRBJ2-1; V gene: TRBV30; D gene: -; clone size: -; CDR3 protein: CAWSVVSSRNEQFF; CDR3 DNA: TGTGCCTGGAGTGTGGTTAGTAGCAGAAATGAGCAGTTCTTC
J gene: TRBJ2-3; V gene: TRBV7-9; D gene: TRBD2; clone size: -; CDR3 protein: CASSLPGAGVIHTQYF; CDR3 DNA: TGTGCCAGCAGCTTACCCGGGGCGGGGGTTATACATACGCAGTATTTT
J gene: TRBJ2-7; V gene: TRBV5-1; D gene: TRBD2; clone size: -; CDR3 protein: CASSEGLVVPYEQYF; CDR3 DNA: TGCGCCAGCAGCGAGGGACTAGTAGTTCCCTACGAGCAGTACTTC
J gene: TRBJ2-1; V gene: TRBV11-2; D gene: TRBD2; clone size: -; CDR3 protein: CASSWSGDPKDEQFF; CDR3 DNA: TGTGCCAGCAGTTGGAGCGGGGACCCTAAGGATGAGCAGTTCTTC
J gene: TRBJ2-5; V gene: TRBV19; D gene: TRBD2; clone size: -; CDR3 protein: CASRLLAEETQYF; CDR3 DNA: TGTGCCAGTAGATTACTAGCGGAAGAGACCCAGTACTTC
J gene: TRBJ2-7; V gene: TRBV2; D gene: TRBD1; clone size: -; CDR3 protein: CASSSGQGQGEQYF; CDR3 DNA: TGTGCCAGCAGTTCCGGACAGGGGCAGGGCGAGCAGTACTTC
J gene: TRBJ2-5; V gene: TRBV2; D gene: -; clone size: -; CDR3 protein: CASFGQPKETQYF; CDR3 DNA: TGTGCCAGCTTCGGACAGCCAAAAGAGACCCAGTACTTC
J gene: TRBJ2-7; V gene: TRBV19; D gene: -; clone size: -; CDR3 protein: CASSIDTPSSYEQYF; CDR3 DNA: TGTGCCAGTAGTATAGACACACCAAGCTCCTACGAGCAGTACTTC
J gene: TRBJ2-1; V gene: TRBV5-1; D gene: -; clone size: -; CDR3 protein: CASSPIGGAWQFF; CDR3 DNA: TGCGCCAGCAGCCCCATCGGGGGAGCCTGGCAGTTCTTC
J gene: TRBJ1-1; V gene: TRBV18; D gene: TRBD1; clone size: -; CDR3 protein: CASSPSRDRGPGTEAFF; CDR3 DNA: TGTGCCAGCTCACCATCCCGGGACAGGGGGCCGGGGACTGAAGCTTTCTTT
J gene: TRBJ1-4; V gene: TRBV4-3; D gene: TRBD1; clone size: -; CDR3 protein: CASSQDGGGDRGGEKLFF; CDR3 DNA: TGCGCCAGCAGCCAAGATGGAGGCGGGGACAGGGGAGGCGAAAAACTGTTTTTT
J gene: TRBJ2-7; V gene: TRBV28; D gene: TRBD2; clone size: many; CDR3 protein: CASTRGGLYEQYF; CDR3 DNA: TGTGCCAGCACCCGGGGGGGGCTCTACGAGCAGTACTTC
J gene: TRBJ1-3; V gene: TRBV7-9; D gene: -; clone size: -; CDR3 protein: CASSFGTGSGNTIYF; CDR3 DNA: TGTGCCAGCAGCTTCGGTACAGGGAGTGGGAACACCATATATTTT
J gene: TRBJ1-2; V gene: TRBV4-2; D gene: -; clone size: -; CDR3 protein: CASSQEAGRPRYGYTF; CDR3 DNA: TGTGCCAGCAGCCAAGAGGCGGGCAGGCCCCGTTATGGCTACACCTTC
J gene: TRBJ1-2; V gene: TRBV21-1; D gene: -; clone size: -; CDR3 protein: CASSVGGRLNYGYTF; CDR3 DNA: TGTGCCAGCAGCGTGGGAGGACGGCTTAACTATGGCTACACCTTC
J gene: TRBJ2-7; V gene: TRBV28; D gene: TRBD2; clone size: -; CDR3 protein: CASSSPGLAMSSYEQYF; CDR3 DNA: TGTGCCAGCAGTTCGCCAGGACTAGCGATGAGCTCCTACGAGCAGTACTTC
J gene: TRBJ2-3; V gene: TRBV7-3; D gene: TRBD1; clone size: -; CDR3 protein: CASSPGTGIDTQYF; CDR3 DNA: TGTGCCAGCAGCCCCGGGACAGGCATAGATACGCAGTATTTT
J gene: TRBJ1-6; V gene: TRBV5-6; D gene: -; clone size: -; CDR3 protein: CASSSIHPSRSPLHF; CDR3 DNA: TGTGCCAGCAGCTCAATCCACCCAAGTCGGTCACCCCTCCACTTT
J gene: TRBJ2-7; V gene: TRBV29-1; D gene: -; clone size: -; CDR3 protein: CSVGEVLSYEQYF; CDR3 DNA: TGCAGCGTTGGGGAGGTTCTCTCCTACGAGCAGTACTTC
J gene: TRBJ1-1; V gene: TRBV6-6; D gene: -; clone size: -; CDR3 protein: CASRRQNTEAFF; CDR3 DNA: TGTGCCAGCAGGCGTCAGAACACTGAAGCTTTCTTT
J gene: TRBJ1-2; V gene: TRBV18; D gene: TRBD1; clone size: -; CDR3 protein: CASSPGQGPNYGYTF; CDR3 DNA: TGTGCCAGCTCACCAGGACAGGGACCAAACTATGGCTACACCTTC
J gene: TRBJ2-7; V gene: TRBV2; D gene: TRBD2; clone size: -; CDR3 protein: CASMREVGYEQYF; CDR3 DNA: TGTGCCAGCATGCGGGAGGTTGGCTACGAGCAGTACTTC
J gene: TRBJ1-1; V gene: TRBV10-2; D gene: -; clone size: -; CDR3 protein: CASSEILNTEAFF; CDR3 DNA: TGCGCCAGCAGTGAGATCCTAAACACTGAAGCTTTCTTT
J gene: TRBJ2-3; V gene: TRBV25-1; D gene: -; clone size: -; CDR3 protein: CASSANTGQPTQYF; CDR3 DNA: TGTGCCAGCAGTGCGAACACCGGACAGCCTACGCAGTATTTT
J gene: TRBJ2-1; V gene: TRBV19; D gene: -; clone size: few; CDR3 protein: CASSRGNEQFF; CDR3 DNA: TGTGCCAGTAGTAGAGGGAATGAGCAGTTCTTC
J gene: TRBJ2-2; V gene: TRBV4-1; D gene: TRBD2; clone size: -; CDR3 protein: CASSQINPGLAGDTNTGELFF; CDR3 DNA: TGCGCCAGCAGCCAAATTAACCCGGGACTAGCGGGAGACACGAACACCGGGGAGCTGTTTTTT
J gene: TRBJ2-5; V gene: TRBV30; D gene: -; clone size: -; CDR3 protein: CAWTDLTGQETQYF; CDR3 DNA: TGTGCCTGGACGGATTTGACAGGCCAAGAGACCCAGTACTTC
J gene: TRBJ1-2; V gene: TRBV7-2; D gene: -; clone size: -; CDR3 protein: CASSPNGQLWSGGYTF; CDR3 DNA: TGTGCCAGCAGCCCTAATGGACAGCTTTGGTCTGGAGGCTACACCTTC
J gene: TRBJ1-2; V gene: TRBV28; D gene: TRBD1; clone size: -; CDR3 protein: CASSPHDRGFYGYTF; CDR3 DNA: TGTGCCAGCAGTCCCCACGACAGGGGGTTCTATGGCTACACCTTC
J gene: TRBJ2-7; V gene: TRBV28; D gene: TRBD2; clone size: -; CDR3 protein: CASSSGTIYEQYF; CDR3 DNA: TGTGCCAGCAGTTCCGGGACTATCTACGAGCAGTACTTC
J gene: TRBJ2-6; V gene: TRBV27; D gene: TRBD2; clone size: -; CDR3 protein: CASSPFSGRGRGANVLTF; CDR3 DNA: TGTGCCAGCAGTCCCTTTAGCGGGAGGGGACGTGGGGCCAACGTCCTGACTTTC
J gene: TRBJ2-5; V gene: TRBV5-1; D gene: -; clone size: -; CDR3 protein: CASSLRGAIETQYF; CDR3 DNA: TGCGCCAGCAGCTTACGGGGGGCAATAGAGACCCAGTACTTC
J gene: TRBJ1-5; V gene: TRBV9; D gene: -; clone size: -; CDR3 protein: CASSVTDSNQPQHF; CDR3 DNA: TGTGCCAGCAGCGTCACAGATAGCAATCAGCCCCAGCATTTT
J gene: TRBJ1-1; V gene: TRBV28; D gene: TRBD1; clone size: -; CDR3 protein: CASSRQGGEAFF; CDR3 DNA: TGTGCCAGCAGCCGACAGGGCGGTGAGGCTTTCTTT
J gene: TRBJ1-5; V gene: TRBV28; D gene: -; clone size: few; CDR3 protein: CASSLEGRGGQPQHF; CDR3 DNA: TGTGCCAGCAGTTTAGAAGGTAGGGGCGGTCAGCCCCAGCATTTT
J gene: TRBJ2-1; V gene: TRBV3-1/TRBV3-2; D gene: -; clone size: -; CDR3 protein: CASSQGVGATFF; CDR3 DNA: TGTGCCAGCAGCCAAGGAGTAGGGGCAACGTTCTTC
J gene: TRBJ1-1; V gene: TRBV30; D gene: TRBD1; clone size: -; CDR3 protein: CAWRRQGWTEAFF; CDR3 DNA: TGTGCCTGGAGACGACAGGGATGGACTGAAGCTTTCTTT
J gene: TRBJ2-1; V gene: TRBV4-2; D gene: -; clone size: -; CDR3 protein: CASSQVADNEQFF; CDR3 DNA: TGTGCCAGCAGCCAAGTGGCGGACAATGAGCAGTTCTTC
J gene: TRBJ2-1; V gene: TRBV12-3/TRBV12-4; D gene: -; clone size: -; CDR3 protein: CASSLTRVNEQFF; CDR3 DNA: TGTGCCAGCAGTCTTACTAGGGTCAATGAGCAGTTCTTC
J gene: TRBJ2-7; V gene: TRBV24-1; D gene: TRBD2; clone size: -; CDR3 protein: CATSESSGRAYEQYF; CDR3 DNA: TGTGCCACCAGTGAATCAAGCGGGAGGGCCTACGAGCAGTACTTC
J gene: TRBJ1-4; V gene: TRBV7-9; D gene: TRBD1; clone size: -; CDR3 protein: CASTGTGDEKLFF; CDR3 DNA: TGTGCCAGCACCGGGACAGGGGATGAAAAACTGTTTTTT
J gene: TRBJ2-3; V gene: TRBV6-2/TRBV6-3; D gene: -; clone size: -; CDR3 protein: CASSFGRTSTDTQYF; CDR3 DNA: TGTGCCAGCAGTTTCGGGAGAACTAGCACAGATACGCAGTATTTT
J gene: TRBJ1-3; V gene: TRBV15; D gene: TRBD1; clone size: -; CDR3 protein: CATRRTGERNTIYF; CDR3 DNA: TGTGCCACCCGGAGGACAGGGGAGAGAAACACCATATATTTT
J gene: TRBJ1-2; V gene: TRBV19; D gene: TRBD1; clone size: -; CDR3 protein: CASSTRQGRDGYTF; CDR3 DNA: TGTGCCAGTAGTACCCGACAGGGGAGGGATGGCTACACCTTC
J gene: TRBJ2-1; V gene: TRBV4-3; D gene: -; clone size: -; CDR3 protein: CASSLSAGEQFF; CDR3 DNA: TGCGCCAGCAGCCTGAGTGCCGGTGAGCAGTTCTTC
J gene: TRBJ2-4; V gene: TRBV7-2; D gene: TRBD1; clone size: -; CDR3 protein: CASSSGGTGVNIQYF; CDR3 DNA: TGTGCCAGCAGCTCCGGAGGGACAGGGGTAAACATTCAGTACTTC
J gene: TRBJ2-1; V gene: TRBV5-1; D gene: TRBD2; clone size: few; CDR3 protein: CASSPYELATEQFF; CDR3 DNA: TGCGCCAGCAGCCCGTACGAACTAGCGACTGAGCAGTTCTTC
J gene: TRBJ2-1; V gene: TRBV11-2; D gene: TRBD2; clone size: -; CDR3 protein: CASSPSGLAGVGQFF; CDR3 DNA: TGTGCCAGCAGCCCGTCCGGACTAGCGGGAGTTGGGCAGTTCTTC
J gene: TRBJ2-1; V gene: TRBV7-2; D gene: TRBD2; clone size: -; CDR3 protein: CASSPAGDLSYNEQFF; CDR3 DNA: TGTGCCAGCAGCCCAGCGGGAGATTTGTCCTACAATGAGCAGTTCTTC
J gene: TRBJ2-1; V gene: TRBV28; D gene: -; clone size: -; CDR3 protein: CASTSKPGVAYNEQFF; CDR3 DNA: TGTGCCAGCACCTCGAAGCCGGGGGTTGCCTACAATGAGCAGTTCTTC
J gene: TRBJ1-4; V gene: TRBV6-5; D gene: -; clone size: -; CDR3 protein: CASSYVGRGTKLFF; CDR3 DNA: TGTGCCAGCAGTTACGTCGGTAGGGGAACTAAACTGTTTTTT
J gene: TRBJ1-1; V gene: TRBV11-3; D gene: -; clone size: -; CDR3 protein: CASSLSGSTEAFF; CDR3 DNA: TGTGCCAGCAGCTTAAGCGGTAGCACTGAAGCTTTCTTT
J gene: TRBJ2-2; V gene: TRBV7-2; D gene: TRBD1; clone size: -; CDR3 protein: CASSPNRGPGELFF; CDR3 DNA: TGTGCCAGCAGCCCAAACAGGGGGCCCGGGGAGCTGTTTTTT
J gene: TRBJ1-4; V gene: TRBV19; D gene: -; clone size: -; CDR3 protein: CASSGGTESGEKLFF; CDR3 DNA: TGTGCCAGTAGTGGGGGGACGGAAAGTGGTGAAAAACTGTTTTTT
J gene: TRBJ1-2; V gene: TRBV7-2; D gene: -; clone size: few; CDR3 protein: CASSLARGYTF; CDR3 DNA: TGTGCCAGCAGCTTAGCTCGGGGCTACACCTTC
J gene: TRBJ2-1; V gene: TRBV25-1; D gene: TRBD1; clone size: -; CDR3 protein: CASKVTGGNEQFF; CDR3 DNA: TGTGCCAGCAAGGTTACAGGGGGCAATGAGCAGTTCTTC
J gene: TRBJ2-7; V gene: TRBV28; D gene: TRBD2; clone size: few; CDR3 protein: CASRAGGPYEQYF; CDR3 DNA: TGTGCCAGCAGAGCGGGAGGGCCCTACGAGCAGTACTTC
J gene: TRBJ1-6; V gene: TRBV4-3; D gene: TRBD1; clone size: -; CDR3 protein: CASSQGYGGQGSSPLHF; CDR3 DNA: TGCGCCAGCAGCCAAGGATACGGTGGACAGGGGAGTTCACCCCTCCACTTT